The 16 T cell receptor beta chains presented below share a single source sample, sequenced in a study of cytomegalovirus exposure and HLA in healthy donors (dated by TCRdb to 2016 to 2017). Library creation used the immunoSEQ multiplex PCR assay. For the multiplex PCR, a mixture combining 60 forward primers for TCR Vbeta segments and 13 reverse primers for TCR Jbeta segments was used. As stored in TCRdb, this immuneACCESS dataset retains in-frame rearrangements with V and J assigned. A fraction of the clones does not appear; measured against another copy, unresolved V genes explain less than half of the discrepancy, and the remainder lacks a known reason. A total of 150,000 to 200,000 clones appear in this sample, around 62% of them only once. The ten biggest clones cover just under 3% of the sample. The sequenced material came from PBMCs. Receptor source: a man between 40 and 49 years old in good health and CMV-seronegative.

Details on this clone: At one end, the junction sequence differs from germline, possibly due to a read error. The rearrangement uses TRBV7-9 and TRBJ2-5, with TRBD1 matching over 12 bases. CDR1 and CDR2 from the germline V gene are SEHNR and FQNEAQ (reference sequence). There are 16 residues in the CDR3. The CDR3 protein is CSSSLAGTGGFETQYF. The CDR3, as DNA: TGTTCCAGCAGCTTAGCCGGGACAGGGGGCTTTGAGACCCAGTACTTC.

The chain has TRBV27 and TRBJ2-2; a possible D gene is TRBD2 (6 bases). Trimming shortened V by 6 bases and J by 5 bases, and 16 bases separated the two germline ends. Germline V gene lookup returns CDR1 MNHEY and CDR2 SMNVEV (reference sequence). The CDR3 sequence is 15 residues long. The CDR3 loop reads CASRTGTGGTGELFF. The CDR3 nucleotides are TGTGCCAGCAGGACTGGGACTGGAGGGACCGGGGAGCTGTTTTTT.

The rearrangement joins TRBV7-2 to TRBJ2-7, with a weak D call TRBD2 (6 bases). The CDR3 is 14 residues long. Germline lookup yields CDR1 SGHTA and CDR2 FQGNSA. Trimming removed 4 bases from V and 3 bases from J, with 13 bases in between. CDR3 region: CASSSAGLFYEQYF. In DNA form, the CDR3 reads TGTGCCAGCAGCTCGGCGGGGCTGTTCTACGAGCAGTACTTC.

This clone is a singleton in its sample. In DNA, the CDR3 is TGCGCCAGCAGCTCAAGTGCTCTAGCGGGAGAAGATACGCAGTATTTT. Protein product: CASSSSALAGEDTQYF. The chain employs TRBV5-1 and TRBJ2-3; 10 positions agree with TRBD2. V gave up 3 bases and J gave up 5 bases; unmatched junction bases: 9. Germline V lookup: CDR1 SGHRS, CDR2 YFSETQ. There are 16 residues in the CDR3. Full variable domain (remainder filled in from reference TRBV5-1 and TRBJ2-3): KAGVTQTPRYLIKTRGQQVTLSCSPISGHRSVSWYQQTPGQGLQFLFEYFSETQRNKGNFPGRFSGRQFSNSRSEMNVSTLELGDSALYLCASSSSALAGEDTQYFGPGTRLTVL.

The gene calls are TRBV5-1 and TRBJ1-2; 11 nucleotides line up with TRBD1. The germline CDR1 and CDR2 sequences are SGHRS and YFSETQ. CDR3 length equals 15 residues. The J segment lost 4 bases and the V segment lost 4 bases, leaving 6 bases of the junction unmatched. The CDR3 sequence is CASSPGTGGSYGYTF. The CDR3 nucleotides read TGCGCCAGCAGCCCCGGGACAGGGGGTAGCTATGGCTACACCTTC.

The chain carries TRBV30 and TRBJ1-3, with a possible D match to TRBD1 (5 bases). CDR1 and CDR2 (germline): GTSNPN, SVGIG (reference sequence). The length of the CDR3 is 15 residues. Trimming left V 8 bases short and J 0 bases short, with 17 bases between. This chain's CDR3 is CARGGELFSGNTIYF. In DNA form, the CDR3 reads TGTGCCAGAGGAGGGGAACTCTTCTCTGGAAACACCATATATTTT.

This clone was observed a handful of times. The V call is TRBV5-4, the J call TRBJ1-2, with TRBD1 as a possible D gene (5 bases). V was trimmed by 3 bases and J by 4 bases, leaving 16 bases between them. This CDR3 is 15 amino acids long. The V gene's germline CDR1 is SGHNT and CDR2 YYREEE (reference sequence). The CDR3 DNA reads TGTGCCAGCAGCTCACGGACACCGACCATCTATGGCTACACCTTC. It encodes CASSSRTPTIYGYTF.

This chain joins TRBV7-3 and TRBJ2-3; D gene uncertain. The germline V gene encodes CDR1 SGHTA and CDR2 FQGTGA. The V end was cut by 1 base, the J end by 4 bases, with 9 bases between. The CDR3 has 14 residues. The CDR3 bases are TGTGCCAGCAGCTTAATAGCAAACTCAGATACGCAGTATTTT. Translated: CASSLIANSDTQYF.

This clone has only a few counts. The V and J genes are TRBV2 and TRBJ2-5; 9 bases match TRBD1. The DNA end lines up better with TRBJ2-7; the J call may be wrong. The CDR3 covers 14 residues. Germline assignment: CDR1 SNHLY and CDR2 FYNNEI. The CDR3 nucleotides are TGTGCCAGCAGCCCCGGGACAGGGTCCTACGAGCAGTACTTC. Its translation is CASSPGTGSYEQYF.

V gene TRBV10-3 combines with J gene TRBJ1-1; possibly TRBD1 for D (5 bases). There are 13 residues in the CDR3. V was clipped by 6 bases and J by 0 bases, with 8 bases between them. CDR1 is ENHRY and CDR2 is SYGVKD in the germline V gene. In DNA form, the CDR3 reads TGTGCCATCAGGGGGCCCCTGAACACTGAAGCTTTCTTT. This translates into CAIRGPLNTEAFF.

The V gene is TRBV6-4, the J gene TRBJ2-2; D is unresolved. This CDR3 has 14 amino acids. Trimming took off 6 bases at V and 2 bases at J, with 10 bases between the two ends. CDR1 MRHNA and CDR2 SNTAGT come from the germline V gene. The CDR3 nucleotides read TGTGCCAGCAGCGCGGTAGCAAACACCGGGGAGCTGTTTTTT. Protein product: CASSAVANTGELFF.

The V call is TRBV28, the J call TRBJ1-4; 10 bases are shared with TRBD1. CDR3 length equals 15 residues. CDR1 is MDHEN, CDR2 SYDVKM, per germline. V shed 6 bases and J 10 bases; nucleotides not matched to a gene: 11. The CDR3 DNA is TGTGCCAGCAGCTCACGTACCGGGACAGGGGTAAAACTGTTTTTT. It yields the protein CASSSRTGTGVKLFF.

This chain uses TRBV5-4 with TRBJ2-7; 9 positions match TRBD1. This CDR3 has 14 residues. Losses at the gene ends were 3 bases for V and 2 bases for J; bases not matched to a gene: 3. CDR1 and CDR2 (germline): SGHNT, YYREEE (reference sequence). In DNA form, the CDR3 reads TGTGCCAGCAGCTATGGACAGGGGCCCTACGAGCAGTACTTC. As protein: CASSYGQGPYEQYF.

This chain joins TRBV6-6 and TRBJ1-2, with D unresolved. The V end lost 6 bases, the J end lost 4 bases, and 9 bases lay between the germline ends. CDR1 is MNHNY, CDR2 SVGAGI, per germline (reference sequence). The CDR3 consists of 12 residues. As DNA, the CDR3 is TGTGCCAGCAGCAGTTCAGGCTATGGCTACACCTTC. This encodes CASSSSGYGYTF.

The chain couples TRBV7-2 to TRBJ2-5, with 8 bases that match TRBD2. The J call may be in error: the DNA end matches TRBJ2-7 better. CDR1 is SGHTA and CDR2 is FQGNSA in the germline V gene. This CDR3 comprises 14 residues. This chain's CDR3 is CASSLALAGYEQYF. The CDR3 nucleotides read TGTGCCAGCAGCTTAGCGTTAGCGGGATACGAGCAGTACTTC.

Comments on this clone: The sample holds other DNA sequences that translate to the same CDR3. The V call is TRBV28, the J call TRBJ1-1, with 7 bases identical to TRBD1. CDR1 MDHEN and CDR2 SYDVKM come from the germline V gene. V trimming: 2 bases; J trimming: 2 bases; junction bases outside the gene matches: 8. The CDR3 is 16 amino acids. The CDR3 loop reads CASSLLGDSLNTEAFF. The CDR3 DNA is TGTGCCAGCAGTTTACTGGGGGACAGCCTCAACACTGAAGCTTTCTTT.